This record looks at one TCR beta chain sequence and its context. The sample is drawn from a study of T cells after somatic rescue of genetic block. With V trimmed by 8 bases and J by 4 bases, 11 bases remained unmatched. CDR1 and CDR2 from the germline V gene are SEHNR and FQNEAQ (reference sequence). This CDR3 spans 16 amino acids. The protocol was immunoSEQ multiplex PCR, while the TCRdb copy is restricted to in-frame clones and leaves out a portion. The data show tens of thousands of clones, about 90% seen once. This TCR derives from a woman aged 18-30 years. Source material: peripheral blood mononuclear cells (PBMCs). This chain connects TRBV7-9 to TRBJ2-3, with 11 nucleotides matching TRBD2. CDR3 protein: CASELRTSGLADTQYF. In DNA form, the CDR3 reads TGTGCCAGCGAGCTGAGGACTAGCGGGCTTGCAGATACGCAGTATTTT. The whole variable domain, filled in from reference TRBV7-9 and TRBJ2-3, reads DTGVSQNPRHKITKRGQNVTFRCDPISEHNRLYWYRQTLGQGPEFLTYFQNEAQLEKSRLLSDRFSAERPKGSFSTLEIQRTEQGDSAMYLCASELRTSGLADTQYFGPGTRLTVL.